The rows below give T cell receptor beta chains drawn from one sample of a study of human T cells and chemical hapten exposure. From the RACE reads, TCRdb called clonotypes with MiXCR, one entry per CDR3 protein. The table has approximately 320,000 distinct CDR3 sequences, 4.5% to 5.5% seen once. This specimen was whole blood, taken in connection with sensitization to the hapten diphenylcyclopropenone (DPC). The source is a woman between 18 and 29 years old with alopecia areata. Some clones in this sample may be carry-over from other donors' samples. Both conserved end residues are trimmed from each CDR3.

v_call	j_call	cdr3_aa
TRBV27	TRBJ1-1	ASSPILGTGGSEAF
TRBV2	TRBJ1-1	ASSKVGGTEAF
TRBV28	TRBJ2-7	ASSPGQASYEQY
TRBV6-6	TRBJ2-5	ASSYFQGIEETQY
TRBV24-1	TRBJ2-5	ATSDFSDAKETQY
TRBV9	TRBJ2-1	ASSPSQGNYNEQF
TRBV6-4	TRBJ2-1	ASSGRESSYNEQF
TRBV3-1	TRBJ1-1	ASSFSGTGKGSTEAF
TRBV5-1	TRBJ2-5	ASSPSGYQETQY
TRBV14	TRBJ2-7	ASSQDPARGPTYEQY
TRBV7-2	TRBJ1-3	ASSRMGTQRISSGNTIY
TRBV29-1	TRBJ1-2	SVGTGENYGYT
TRBV20-1	TRBJ1-4	SAKMAWEPNEKLF
TRBV28	TRBJ1-5	ASRTLGGSYQPQH
TRBV6-2/TRBV6-3	TRBJ1-2	ASSRQLSNYGYT
TRBV6-5	TRBJ2-7	ASSGSRANYEQY
TRBV12-3/TRBV12-4	TRBJ1-6	ASSQNNSPLH
TRBV7-3	TRBJ1-1	ASSLLGPNTEAF
TRBV7-6	TRBJ1-4	ASSVNPGQPQSNEKLF
TRBV12-3/TRBV12-4	TRBJ1-2	ASSLAAEPSNYGYT
TRBV27	TRBJ2-7	ASSSQGPAYEQY
TRBV5-5	TRBJ2-3	ASDAQAAYTDTQY
TRBV4-3	TRBJ2-4	ASSRILGVPNIQY
TRBV18	TRBJ1-5	ASSPSGANLF
TRBV7-4	TRBJ1-4	ASSYGTGRRKLF
TRBV4-2	TRBJ1-2	ASSQDLGQTYGYT
TRBV7-2	TRBJ2-4	ASSLYEGGGAVR
TRBV10-3	TRBJ2-5	AISQAQETQY
TRBV21-1	TRBJ1-5	ARKRYNQPQH
TRBV5-4	TRBJ1-3	ASSLHSGNTIY
TRBV4-2	TRBJ2-3	ASSQDVLAGVTQY
TRBV9	TRBJ2-1	ASSVTPSGNEQF
TRBV19	TRBJ2-3	ASRLRTGGNADTQY
TRBV3-1	TRBJ1-3	ASSRMMDGNTIY
TRBV5-4	TRBJ1-1	ASSSWDEAF
TRBV7-8	TRBJ2-7	ASSAPGRPYEQY
TRBV11-2	TRBJ2-1	ASSSPPAGSYNEQF
TRBV5-1	TRBJ1-2	ASSSRDRDANYGYT
TRBV18	TRBJ2-7	ASSFRGPFYEQY
TRBV28	TRBJ2-1	ASSFPSGDDSYNEQF
TRBV12-3/TRBV12-4	TRBJ2-1	ASSLDPGTGGLFGEQF
TRBV7-9	TRBJ2-7	ASSRRGAWYEQY
TRBV15	TRBJ2-3	ATSRRQLITDTQY
TRBV7-9	TRBJ2-3	ASSWGQDRVY
TRBV9	TRBJ2-2	ASSLSEGWNTGELF
TRBV9	TRBJ1-2	ASSVDPDYGYT
TRBV6-4	TRBJ2-3	ASSDGPGVTDTQY
TRBV6-4	TRBJ2-3	ASSETGEEDTQY
TRBV18	TRBJ1-6	ASSPGQELSPLH
TRBV4-3	TRBJ2-2	ASSQDLTGGGNTGELF
TRBV5-6	TRBJ2-3	ASSWGGQGTDTQY
TRBV4-1	TRBJ1-1	ASSETGVTEAF
TRBV6-1	TRBJ1-3	ASTREGQGNTIY